A selection of T cell receptor beta chains follows, all from one sample in a study of Ad26.COV2.S vaccination and SARS-CoV-2 variants. Libraries were prepared by immunoSEQ multiplex PCR; TCRdb keeps only in-frame clonotypes and omits some of them. The data contain around 300,000 clones, roughly 90% of them singletons. Sequencing used peripheral blood, obtained in a trial of Ad26.COV2.S vaccine versus placebo. The receptors shown here come from a person aged 18-65 years who received the Ad26.COV2.S COVID-19 vaccine or a placebo. The CDR3 runs from the conserved cysteine through the conserved F or W. A D gene is named only where the DNA matches it firmly. Clone size is stated in some rows and not others, as once, few, many or a class when expanded.

v_call: TRBV2; d_call: -; j_call: TRBJ2-2; clone_size: -; cdr3_aa: CASGGADYTGELFF; cdr3_nt: TGTGCCAGCGGTGGGGCAGACTACACCGGGGAGCTGTTTTTT
v_call: TRBV7-3; d_call: TRBD2; j_call: TRBJ2-3; clone_size: -; cdr3_aa: CASSLQAGADTQYF; cdr3_nt: TGTGCCAGCAGCTTACAAGCGGGGGCAGATACGCAGTATTTT
v_call: TRBV9; d_call: -; j_call: TRBJ1-1; clone_size: -; cdr3_aa: CASSVAMNTEAFF; cdr3_nt: TGTGCCAGCAGCGTGGCAATGAACACTGAAGCTTTCTTT
v_call: TRBV7-9; d_call: -; j_call: TRBJ2-6; clone_size: -; cdr3_aa: CASSADAGRFSGANVLTF; cdr3_nt: TGTGCCAGCAGCGCCGACGCGGGACGCTTCTCTGGGGCCAACGTCCTGACTTTC
v_call: TRBV7-8; d_call: TRBD2; j_call: TRBJ2-7; clone_size: -; cdr3_aa: CASSQGASGRTPYEQYF; cdr3_nt: TGTGCCAGCAGCCAAGGGGCCAGCGGGAGGACCCCCTACGAGCAGTACTTC
v_call: TRBV4-1; d_call: -; j_call: TRBJ2-1; clone_size: -; cdr3_aa: CASSQEGAEGNEQFF; cdr3_nt: TGCGCCAGCAGCCAAGAGGGGGCGGAGGGGAATGAGCAGTTCTTC
v_call: TRBV4-2; d_call: TRBD1; j_call: TRBJ1-6; clone_size: -; cdr3_aa: CASSQEADRGYSPLHF; cdr3_nt: TGTGCCAGCAGCCAAGAGGCGGACAGGGGTTATTCACCCCTCCACTTT
v_call: TRBV9; d_call: -; j_call: TRBJ2-5; clone_size: -; cdr3_aa: CASSVVTGGEETQYF; cdr3_nt: TGTGCCAGCAGCGTAGTTACAGGTGGGGAAGAGACCCAGTACTTC
v_call: TRBV6-2/TRBV6-3; d_call: -; j_call: TRBJ1-1; clone_size: -; cdr3_aa: CASSYWGALDTEAFF; cdr3_nt: TGTGCCAGCAGTTACTGGGGGGCGCTGGACACTGAAGCTTTCTTT
v_call: TRBV24-1; d_call: -; j_call: TRBJ2-5; clone_size: once; cdr3_aa: CATSAPGSQGETQYF; cdr3_nt: TGTGCCACCAGTGCGCCCGGTTCGCAGGGGGAGACCCAGTACTTC
v_call: TRBV28; d_call: TRBD2; j_call: TRBJ2-3; clone_size: few; cdr3_aa: CASSFALAGGTDTQYF; cdr3_nt: TGTGCCAGCAGTTTTGCACTAGCGGGGGGCACAGATACGCAGTATTTT
v_call: TRBV4-1; d_call: -; j_call: TRBJ1-4; clone_size: -; cdr3_aa: CASSQERKGPGLFF; cdr3_nt: TGCGCCAGCAGCCAAGAGAGGAAGGGGCCAGGGCTGTTTTTT
v_call: TRBV10-3; d_call: -; j_call: TRBJ2-5; clone_size: few; cdr3_aa: CASTGDLAETQYF; cdr3_nt: TGTGCCAGCACAGGAGATCTTGCGGAGACCCAGTACTTC
v_call: TRBV10-2; d_call: TRBD1; j_call: TRBJ1-3; clone_size: once; cdr3_aa: CASSARTGSSGNTIYF; cdr3_nt: TGCGCCAGCAGTGCGAGGACAGGGAGCTCTGGAAACACCATATATTTT
v_call: TRBV5-1; d_call: TRBD1; j_call: TRBJ2-7; clone_size: -; cdr3_aa: CASSWGTGSANEQYF; cdr3_nt: TGCGCCAGCAGCTGGGGGACAGGTTCGGCCAACGAGCAGTACTTC
v_call: TRBV19; d_call: -; j_call: TRBJ1-2; clone_size: -; cdr3_aa: CASSLDRISNYGYTF; cdr3_nt: TGTGCCAGTAGCTTAGACAGGATCTCTAACTATGGCTACACCTTC
v_call: TRBV19; d_call: -; j_call: TRBJ2-5; clone_size: -; cdr3_aa: CASSIAGGRVETQYF; cdr3_nt: TGTGCCAGTAGTATAGCGGGCGGGCGGGTAGAGACCCAGTACTTC
v_call: TRBV18; d_call: -; j_call: TRBJ2-2; clone_size: few; cdr3_aa: CASSPAQNTGELFF; cdr3_nt: TGTGCCAGCTCACCAGCACAGAACACCGGGGAGCTGTTTTTT
v_call: TRBV3-1/TRBV3-2; d_call: TRBD1; j_call: TRBJ2-1; clone_size: -; cdr3_aa: CASSPPWGTGGGNEQFF; cdr3_nt: TGTGCCAGCAGCCCCCCTTGGGGGACAGGGGGCGGGAATGAGCAGTTCTTC
v_call: TRBV7-9; d_call: -; j_call: TRBJ1-1; clone_size: -; cdr3_aa: CASSLGSEAFF; cdr3_nt: TGTGCCAGCAGCTTAGGCAGTGAAGCTTTCTTT
v_call: TRBV2; d_call: -; j_call: TRBJ2-7; clone_size: once; cdr3_aa: CASRGVTGNYEQYF; cdr3_nt: TGTGCCAGCAGAGGGGTGACTGGGAACTACGAGCAGTACTTC
v_call: TRBV5-1; d_call: TRBD1; j_call: TRBJ1-1; clone_size: -; cdr3_aa: CASSSTGLNTEAFF; cdr3_nt: TGCGCCAGCAGTTCGACAGGGTTGAACACTGAAGCTTTCTTT
v_call: TRBV4-1; d_call: -; j_call: TRBJ1-5; clone_size: -; cdr3_aa: CASSQPLIGPRSNQPQHF; cdr3_nt: TGCGCCAGCAGCCAACCCCTGATTGGCCCAAGGAGCAATCAGCCCCAGCATTTT
v_call: TRBV25-1; d_call: -; j_call: TRBJ2-7; clone_size: -; cdr3_aa: CASSEFTGGNFYEQYF; cdr3_nt: TGTGCCAGCAGTGAATTTACAGGTGGAAATTTCTACGAGCAGTACTTC
v_call: TRBV5-1; d_call: -; j_call: TRBJ2-7; clone_size: -; cdr3_aa: CASSPGQNAYEQYF; cdr3_nt: TGCGCCAGCAGTCCGGGACAAAACGCCTACGAGCAGTACTTC
v_call: TRBV28; d_call: -; j_call: TRBJ1-2; clone_size: -; cdr3_aa: CASSSPRGGAYGYTF; cdr3_nt: TGTGCCAGCAGTTCCCCGCGGGGGGGCGCCTATGGCTACACCTTC
v_call: TRBV4-3; d_call: -; j_call: TRBJ2-3; clone_size: once; cdr3_aa: CASSQSPSTATDTQYF; cdr3_nt: TGCGCCAGCAGCCAGTCCCCAAGCACCGCCACAGATACGCAGTATTTT
v_call: TRBV6-1; d_call: -; j_call: TRBJ2-6; clone_size: -; cdr3_aa: CASSEAGRHPGANVLTF; cdr3_nt: TGTGCCAGCAGTGAAGCAGGAAGGCACCCTGGGGCCAACGTCCTGACTTTC
v_call: TRBV4-1; d_call: -; j_call: TRBJ2-4; clone_size: -; cdr3_aa: CASSQDWDWRDIQYF; cdr3_nt: TGCGCCAGCAGCCAAGACTGGGATTGGAGGGACATTCAGTACTTC
v_call: TRBV11-3; d_call: TRBD1; j_call: TRBJ2-7; clone_size: -; cdr3_aa: CASSEPITGDCEQYF; cdr3_nt: TGTGCCAGCAGCGAACCGATCACAGGGGATTGCGAGCAGTACTTC
v_call: TRBV4-1; d_call: -; j_call: TRBJ2-5; clone_size: -; cdr3_aa: CASSQSMVRIGGKQTQETQYF; cdr3_nt: TGCGCCAGCAGCCAATCCATGGTAAGAATCGGCGGGAAACAGACCCAAGAGACCCAGTACTTC
v_call: TRBV28; d_call: -; j_call: TRBJ1-5; clone_size: once; cdr3_aa: CASSSQAYSNQPQHF; cdr3_nt: TGTGCCAGCAGTTCACAGGCGTATAGCAATCAGCCCCAGCATTTT
v_call: TRBV27; d_call: -; j_call: TRBJ2-1; clone_size: -; cdr3_aa: CASSFLNNEQFF; cdr3_nt: TGTGCCAGCAGTTTTCTTAACAATGAGCAGTTCTTC
v_call: TRBV30; d_call: -; j_call: TRBJ1-1; clone_size: -; cdr3_aa: CAWSRRTEAFF; cdr3_nt: TGTGCCTGGAGTAGAAGGACTGAAGCTTTCTTT
v_call: TRBV18; d_call: TRBD1; j_call: TRBJ1-1; clone_size: -; cdr3_aa: CASSGQANTEAFF; cdr3_nt: TGTGCCAGCTCAGGACAGGCGAACACTGAAGCTTTCTTT
v_call: TRBV11-2; d_call: -; j_call: TRBJ1-1; clone_size: -; cdr3_aa: CASSLSGSDIEAFF; cdr3_nt: TGTGCCAGCAGCTTATCCGGCAGCGATATTGAAGCTTTCTTT
v_call: TRBV19; d_call: TRBD2; j_call: TRBJ2-3; clone_size: -; cdr3_aa: CASSPGIAGYTDTQYF; cdr3_nt: TGTGCCAGTAGTCCCGGGATAGCGGGGTACACAGATACGCAGTATTTT
v_call: TRBV4-2; d_call: -; j_call: TRBJ1-1; clone_size: -; cdr3_aa: CASSQDLLNTEAFF; cdr3_nt: TGTGCCAGCAGCCAAGATCTGTTGAACACTGAAGCTTTCTTT
v_call: TRBV19; d_call: TRBD1; j_call: TRBJ1-1; clone_size: -; cdr3_aa: CASSTGSGGYFGTEAFF; cdr3_nt: TGTGCCAGTAGTACGGGGTCAGGGGGCTATTTCGGCACTGAAGCTTTCTTT
v_call: TRBV19; d_call: -; j_call: TRBJ1-6; clone_size: once; cdr3_aa: CASRRPGDMNNSPLHF; cdr3_nt: TGTGCCAGTAGACGGCCAGGGGATATGAATAATTCACCCCTCCACTTT